Following are 6 T cell receptor beta chains from one sample sequenced in a study of blood T cell repertoires in COVID-19. Data came from immunoSEQ multiplex PCR; TCRdb stores just in-frame clones and leaves some out. The sample records some 210,000 clones, over 75% being singletons. The sequencing input was peripheral blood. These receptors all stem from a woman in her forties with acute or convalescent COVID-19.

The V and J genes are TRBV18 and TRBJ2-1, with 7 nucleotides matching TRBD1. J lost 1 base, V lost 0 bases, and 3 bases had no gene match. The V gene's germline CDR1 is KGHSH and CDR2 LQKENI. The CDR3 has 16 amino acids. CDR3 coding DNA: TGTGCCAGCTCACCACCGGCACAGGGGTCCTACAATGAGCAGTTCTTC. This gives the protein CASSPPAQGSYNEQFF.

The rearrangement uses TRBV14 and TRBJ2-4, with 7 bases lining up with TRBD1. J lost 8 bases, V lost 5 bases, and 12 bases had no gene match. CDR1 SGHDN and CDR2 FVKESK come from the germline V gene. This CDR3 spans 15 amino acids. CDR3 nucleotide sequence: TGTGCCAGCAGCTCCGCTTACAGGGGTAGGGACATTCAGTACTTC. This encodes CASSSAYRGRDIQYF.

V is TRBV29-1 and J is TRBJ1-1; maybe TRBD1 (6 bases). The CDR3 is made up of 14 amino acids. The V gene's germline CDR1 is SQVTM and CDR2 ANQGSEA. V lost 6 bases and J lost 2, with 16 bases in between. The DNA of the CDR3 is TGCAGCGTAAAGACGCAGGGGCTTAACACTGAAGCTTTCTTT. Protein product: CSVKTQGLNTEAFF.

This chain joins TRBV24-1 and TRBJ2-5; perhaps TRBD2 as D (5 bases). CDR1 is KGHDR, CDR2 SFDVKD, per germline. This CDR3 has 15 amino acids. V lost 1 base, J lost 5 bases, and 13 bases lay in between. CDR3 DNA: TGTGCCACCAGTGATTTCATGGACGGCGGGGAGACCCAGTACTTC. This sequence encodes CATSDFMDGGETQYF.

The chain combines TRBV7-3 with TRBJ1-3; D is unclear. This CDR3 comprises 15 residues. Trimming took 2 bases from V and 0 from J, leaving 8 bases between them. Germline V gives CDR1 SGHTA, CDR2 FQGTGA. The CDR3 here is CASSLLGVSGNTIYF. In nucleotides, the CDR3 is TGTGCCAGCAGCTTACTGGGAGTCTCTGGAAACACCATATATTTT.

The chain joins TRBV27 to TRBJ1-4; D may be TRBD1 (6 bases). The CDR3 sequence is 12 residues long. V lost 6 bases and J lost 12, with 14 bases in between. Germline V lookup: CDR1 MNHEY, CDR2 SMNVEV (reference sequence). The CDR3 DNA sequence: TGTGCCAGCAGCACAGGGTTTAAAGAACTGTTTTTT. This translates into CASSTGFKELFF.